The sample holds many counts of the clone carrying this TCR beta chain. This record comes from a study of T-cell reconstitution after alpha-beta-depleted transplantation in children. The CDR3 length is 14 residues. CDR1 is SNHLY, CDR2 FYNNEI, per germline. V was pared by 3 bases and J by 2 bases, with 11 bases between. Molecular barcoding with unique molecular identifiers was used for the TCRbeta library. TCRdb reprocessed the PCR reads with MiXCR, giving one entry per CDR3 protein. The sample has about 340,000 distinct CDR3 sequences; about a sixth are singletons. The input for sequencing was PBMCs, mostly from graft donor cells, taken 360 days after TCRalphabeta/CD19-depleted stem cell transplant. V is TRBV2 and J is TRBJ2-7; the D is unclear. The receptor comes from a male patient between 2 and 10 years old who had a stem cell transplant for acute lymphoblastic leukemia, so the T cells may come from the graft donor. CDR3 residues: CASSEGWLTYEQYF. The DNA for the CDR3 is TGTGCCAGCAGTGAGGGCTGGCTAACCTACGAGCAGTACTTC.